One sample yielded the 10 T cell receptor beta chains listed below, sequenced in a study of blood T cell repertoires in COVID-19. The data were produced by immunoSEQ multiplex PCR, yet TCRdb's version contains in-frame clones alone and is incomplete. This sample has some 49,000 clones, with about four fifths found just once. The sequenced sample consisted of peripheral blood. The receptors were gathered from a woman over 75 with COVID-19, enrolled during active disease.

The V gene is TRBV9, the J gene TRBJ2-2; weak D call: TRBD1 (5 bases). CDR3 size: 17 residues. V lost 0 bases to trimming and J lost 4 bases, with 16 bases between them. The germline V gene encodes CDR1 SGDLS and CDR2 YYNGEE. CDR3 sequence: CASSVERGAALTGELFF. CDR3 DNA sequence: TGTGCCAGCAGCGTAGAGCGTGGGGCTGCACTCACCGGGGAGCTGTTTTTT.

The rearrangement joins TRBV12-3 or TRBV12-4 to TRBJ2-1, with 10 bases identical to TRBD2. The CDR3 contains 13 residues. V was pared by 7 bases and J by 14 bases, with 11 bases of the junction left unmatched. The CDR3 bases are TGTGCCAGCATCAATAGCGGGAGGCGAATCAAGTTCTTC. It is translated as CASINSGRRIKFF.

CDR3 amino acids: CASSERTGVHYEQYF. As DNA, the CDR3 is TGTGCCAGCAGTGAAAGGACGGGAGTACACTACGAGCAGTACTTC. The chain links TRBV25-1 to TRBJ2-7, with D maybe TRBD2 (6 bases). CDR3 length equals 15 residues. V was cut by 2 bases and J by 3 bases, with 14 bases left in between. The germline gives CDR1 MGHDK, CDR2 SYGVNS.

DNA for the CDR3: TGCAGCGTTGATGCCGGGACAGGGGTTATCAATGAGCAGTTCTTC. Protein product: CSVDAGTGVINEQFF. J is TRBJ2-1 and V is TRBV29-1; 10 positions match TRBD1. CDR1 is SQVTM and CDR2 is ANQGSEA in the germline V gene. This CDR3 is built from 15 residues. J lost 6 bases, V lost 3 bases, and 8 bases had no gene match.

The rearrangement links TRBV6-1 to TRBJ2-2; 7 bases match TRBD1. The CDR3 totals 14 residues. Germline loops: CDR1 MNHNS, CDR2 SASEGT. Unmatched junction bases numbered 8, after V lost 6 bases and J lost 7 bases. The CDR3: CASSYTGAGGELFF. DNA for the CDR3: TGTGCCAGCAGCTACACAGGGGCCGGCGGGGAGCTGTTTTTT.

The rearrangement links TRBV30 to TRBJ1-5; a weak D match, TRBD1 (5 bases). This CDR3 region has 12 residues. V was pared by 2 bases and J by 10 bases, with 12 bases between. Germline V gene lookup returns CDR1 GTSNPN and CDR2 SVGIG (reference sequence). Written as DNA, the CDR3 is TGTGCCTGGAGTCCCGGGACTGTACCCCAGCATTTT. Its translation is CAWSPGTVPQHF.

The genes are TRBV18 and TRBJ1-3; TRBD1 matches 9 bases. Trimming cost V 6 bases and J 4 bases; bases outside gene matches: 4. The CDR3 has 14 residues. Germline values: CDR1 KGHSH, CDR2 LQKENI. The CDR3 bases are TGTGCCAGCTCTCTGGGACAGGGCGGAAACACCATATATTTT. Its protein is CASSLGQGGNTIYF.

The J gene is TRBJ2-7, the V gene TRBV9; 9 positions agree with TRBD2. Germline trimming cut 2 bases from V and 4 bases from J; bases unmatched to any gene: 4. Germline V gives CDR1 SGDLS, CDR2 YYNGEE. The CDR3 sequence is 14 residues long. CDR3 sequence reads: CASSVSSGNYEQYF. CDR3 nucleotide sequence: TGTGCCAGCAGCGTGTCTAGCGGGAATTACGAGCAGTACTTC.

This clone was counted between two and nine times. This chain connects TRBV9 to TRBJ2-7, with 7 bases fitting TRBD2. This CDR3 spans 13 amino acids. CDR1 is SGDLS and CDR2 is YYNGEE in the germline V gene. V lost 0 bases, J lost 6 bases, and 3 bases stayed unmatched. The CDR3 DNA follows: TGTGCCAGCAGCGTAGTGGGAGGGACCGAGCAGTACTTC. Translation gives CASSVVGGTEQYF.

This chain links TRBV21-1 with TRBJ2-3; the D call in the table, TRBD2, was not verified against the DNA. TRBV21-1 is a pseudogene. This CDR3 is 15 amino acids long. CDR3 amino acids: CAGVAGGPGTDTQYF. CDR3 nucleotide sequence: TGTGCCGGGGTAGCGGGAGGGCCTGGCACAGATACGCAGTATTTT.